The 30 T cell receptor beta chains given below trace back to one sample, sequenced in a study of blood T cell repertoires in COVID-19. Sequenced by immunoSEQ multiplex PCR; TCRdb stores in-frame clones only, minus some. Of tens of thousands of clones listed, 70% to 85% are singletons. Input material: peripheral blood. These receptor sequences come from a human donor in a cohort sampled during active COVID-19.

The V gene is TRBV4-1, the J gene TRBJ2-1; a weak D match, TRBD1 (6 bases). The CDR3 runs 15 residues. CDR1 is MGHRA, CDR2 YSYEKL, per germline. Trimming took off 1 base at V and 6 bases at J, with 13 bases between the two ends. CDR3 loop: CASSQGNRDTNEQFF. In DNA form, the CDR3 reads TGCGCCAGCAGCCAAGGGAATAGGGACACCAATGAGCAGTTCTTC.

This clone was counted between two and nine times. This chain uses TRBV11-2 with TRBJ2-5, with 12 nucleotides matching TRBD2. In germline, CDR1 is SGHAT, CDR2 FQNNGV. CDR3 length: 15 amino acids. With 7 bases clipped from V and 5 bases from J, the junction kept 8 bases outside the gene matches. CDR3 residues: CASTPSGRGTETQYF. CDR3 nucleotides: TGTGCCAGCACCCCTAGCGGGAGGGGGACGGAGACCCAGTACTTC.

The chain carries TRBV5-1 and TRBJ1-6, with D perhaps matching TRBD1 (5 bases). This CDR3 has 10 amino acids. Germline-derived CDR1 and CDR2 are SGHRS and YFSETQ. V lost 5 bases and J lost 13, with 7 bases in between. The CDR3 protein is CASRGAPLHF. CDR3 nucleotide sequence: TGCGCCAGCAGAGGGGCCCCCCTCCACTTT.

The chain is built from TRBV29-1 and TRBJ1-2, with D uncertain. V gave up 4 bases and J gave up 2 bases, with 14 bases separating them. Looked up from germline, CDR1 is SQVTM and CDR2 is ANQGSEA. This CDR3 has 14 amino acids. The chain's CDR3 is CSVGLMTPNYGYTF. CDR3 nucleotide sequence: TGCAGCGTTGGCCTCATGACACCCAACTATGGCTACACCTTC.

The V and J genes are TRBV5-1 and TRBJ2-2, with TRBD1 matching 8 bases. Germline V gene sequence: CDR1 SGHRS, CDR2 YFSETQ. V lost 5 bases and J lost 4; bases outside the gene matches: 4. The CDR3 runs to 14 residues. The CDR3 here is CASSKDRATGELFF. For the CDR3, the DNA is TGCGCCAGCAGTAAGGACAGGGCCACCGGGGAGCTGTTTTTT.

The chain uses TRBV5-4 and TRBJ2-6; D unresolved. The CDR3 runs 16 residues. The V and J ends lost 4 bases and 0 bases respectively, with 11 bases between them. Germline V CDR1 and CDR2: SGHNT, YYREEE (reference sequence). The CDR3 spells CASSVPRISGANVLTF. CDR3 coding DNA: TGTGCCAGCAGCGTACCGAGGATCTCTGGGGCCAACGTCCTGACTTTC.

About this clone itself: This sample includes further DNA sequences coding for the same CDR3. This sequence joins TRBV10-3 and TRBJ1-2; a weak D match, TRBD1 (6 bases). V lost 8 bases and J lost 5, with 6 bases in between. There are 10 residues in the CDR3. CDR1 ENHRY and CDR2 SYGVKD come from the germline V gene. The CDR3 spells CAIGQYGYTF. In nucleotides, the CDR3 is TGTGCCATCGGACAGTATGGCTACACCTTC.

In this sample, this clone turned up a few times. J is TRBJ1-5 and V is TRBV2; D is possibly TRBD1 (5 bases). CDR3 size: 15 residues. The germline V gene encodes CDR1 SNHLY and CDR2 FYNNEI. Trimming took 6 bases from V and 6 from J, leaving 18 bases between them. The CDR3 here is CASRPGLTEGQPQHF. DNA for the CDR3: TGTGCCAGCAGACCGGGACTGACCGAGGGTCAGCCCCAGCATTTT.

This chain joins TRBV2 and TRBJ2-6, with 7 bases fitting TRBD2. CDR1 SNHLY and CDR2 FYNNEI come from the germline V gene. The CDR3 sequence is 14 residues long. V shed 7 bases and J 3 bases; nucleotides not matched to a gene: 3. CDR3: CASKAGRGANVLTF. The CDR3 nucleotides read TGTGCCAGCAAAGCGGGGCGTGGGGCCAACGTCCTGACTTTC.

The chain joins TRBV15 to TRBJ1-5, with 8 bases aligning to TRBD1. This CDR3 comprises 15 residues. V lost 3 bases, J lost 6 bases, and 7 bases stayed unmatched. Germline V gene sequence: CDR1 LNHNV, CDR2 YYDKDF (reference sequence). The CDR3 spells CATSSGQGIGQPQHF. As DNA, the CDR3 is TGTGCCACCAGCAGCGGACAGGGCATCGGTCAGCCCCAGCATTTT.

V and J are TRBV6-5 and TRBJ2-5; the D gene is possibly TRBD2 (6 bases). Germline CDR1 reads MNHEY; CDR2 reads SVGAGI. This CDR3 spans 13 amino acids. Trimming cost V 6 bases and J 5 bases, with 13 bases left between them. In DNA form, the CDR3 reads TGTGCCAGCAGGGACCGACTAGGGGAGACCCAGTACTTC. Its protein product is CASRDRLGETQYF.

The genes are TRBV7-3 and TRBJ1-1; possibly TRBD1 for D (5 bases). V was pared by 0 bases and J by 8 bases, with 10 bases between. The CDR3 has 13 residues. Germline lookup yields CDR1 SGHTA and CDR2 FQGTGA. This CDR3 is CASSLTLQGEAFF. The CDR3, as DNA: TGTGCCAGCAGCTTAACCCTCCAGGGAGAAGCTTTCTTT.

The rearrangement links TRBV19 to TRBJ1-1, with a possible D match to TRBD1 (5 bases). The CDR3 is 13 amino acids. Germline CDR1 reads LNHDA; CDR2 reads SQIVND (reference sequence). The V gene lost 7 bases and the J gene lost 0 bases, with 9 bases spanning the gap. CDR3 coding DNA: TGTGCCAGTAAGGGGCGGTTGAACACTGAAGCTTTCTTT. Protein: CASKGRLNTEAFF.

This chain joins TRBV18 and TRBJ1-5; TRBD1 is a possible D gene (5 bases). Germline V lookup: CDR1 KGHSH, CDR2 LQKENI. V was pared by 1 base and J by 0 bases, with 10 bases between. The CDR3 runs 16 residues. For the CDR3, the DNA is TGTGCCAGCTCACCACAGGGGTCGTATAGCAATCAGCCCCAGCATTTT. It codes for CASSPQGSYSNQPQHF.

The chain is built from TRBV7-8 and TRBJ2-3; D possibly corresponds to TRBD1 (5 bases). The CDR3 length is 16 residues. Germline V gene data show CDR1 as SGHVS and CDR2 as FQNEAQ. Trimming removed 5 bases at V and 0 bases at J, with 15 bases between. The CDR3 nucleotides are TGTGCCAGCAGCAAGGACAAGTTTTCTAGCACAGATACGCAGTATTTT. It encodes CASSKDKFSSTDTQYF.

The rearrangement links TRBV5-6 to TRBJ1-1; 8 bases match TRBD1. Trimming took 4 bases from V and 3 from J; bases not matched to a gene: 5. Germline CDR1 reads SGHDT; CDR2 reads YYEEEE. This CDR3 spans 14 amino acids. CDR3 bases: TGTGCCAGCAGCCCGGACAGGGCTGACACTGAAGCTTTCTTT. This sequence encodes CASSPDRADTEAFF.

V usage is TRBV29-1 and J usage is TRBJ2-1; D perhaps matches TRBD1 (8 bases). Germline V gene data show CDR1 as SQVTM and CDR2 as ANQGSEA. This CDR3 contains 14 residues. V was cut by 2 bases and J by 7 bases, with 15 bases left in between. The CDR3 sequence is CSVEYRGGLNEQFF. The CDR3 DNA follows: TGCAGCGTTGAATACAGGGGGGGACTGAATGAGCAGTTCTTC.

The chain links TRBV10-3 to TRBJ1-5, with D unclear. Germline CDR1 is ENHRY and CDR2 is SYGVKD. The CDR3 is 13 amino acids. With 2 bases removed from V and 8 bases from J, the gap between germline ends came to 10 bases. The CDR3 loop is CAISENGREPQHF. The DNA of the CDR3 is TGTGCCATCAGTGAGAACGGGAGGGAGCCCCAGCATTTT.

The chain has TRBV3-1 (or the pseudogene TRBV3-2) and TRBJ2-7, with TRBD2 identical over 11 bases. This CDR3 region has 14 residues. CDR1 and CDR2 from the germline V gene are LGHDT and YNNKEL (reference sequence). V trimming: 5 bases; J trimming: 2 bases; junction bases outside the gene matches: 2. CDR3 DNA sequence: TGTGCCAGCAGCTCACTAGCGGGAGCCTACGAGCAGTACTTC. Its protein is CASSSLAGAYEQYF.

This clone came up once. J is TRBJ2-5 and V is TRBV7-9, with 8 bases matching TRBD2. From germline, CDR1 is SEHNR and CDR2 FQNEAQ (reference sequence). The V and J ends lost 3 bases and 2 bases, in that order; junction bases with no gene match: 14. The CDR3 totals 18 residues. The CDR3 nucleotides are TGTGCCAGCAGCTTGGGGGGTTCGAGCGGGAGAGGTCAAGAGACCCAGTACTTC. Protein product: CASSLGGSSGRGQETQYF.

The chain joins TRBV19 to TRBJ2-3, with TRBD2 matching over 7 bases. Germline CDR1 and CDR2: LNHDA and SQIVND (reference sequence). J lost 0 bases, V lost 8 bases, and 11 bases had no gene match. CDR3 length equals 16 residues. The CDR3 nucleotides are TGTGCCAGTGCTACGACCGGCGGGGGAAGCACAGATACGCAGTATTTT. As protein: CASATTGGGSTDTQYF.

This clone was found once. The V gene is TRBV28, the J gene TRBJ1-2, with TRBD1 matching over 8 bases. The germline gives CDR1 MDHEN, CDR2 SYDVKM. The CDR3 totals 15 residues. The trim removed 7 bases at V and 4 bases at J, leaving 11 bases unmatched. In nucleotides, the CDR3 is TGTGCCAGCACCCAAACAGGGGGGCCTGTCTATGGCTACACCTTC. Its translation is CASTQTGGPVYGYTF.

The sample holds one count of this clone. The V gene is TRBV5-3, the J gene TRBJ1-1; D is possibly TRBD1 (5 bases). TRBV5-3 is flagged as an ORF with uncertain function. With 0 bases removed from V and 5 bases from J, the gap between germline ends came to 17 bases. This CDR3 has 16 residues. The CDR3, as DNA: TGTGCCAGAAGCTTGGCCAGGGTTCGAACTCCTACTGAAGCTTTCTTT. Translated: CARSLARVRTPTEAFF.

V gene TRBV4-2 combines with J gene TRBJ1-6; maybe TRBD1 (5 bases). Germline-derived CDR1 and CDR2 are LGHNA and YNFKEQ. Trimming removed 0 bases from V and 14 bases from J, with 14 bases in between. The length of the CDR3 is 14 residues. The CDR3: CASSQEWESGALHF. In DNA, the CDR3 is TGTGCCAGCAGCCAAGAGTGGGAGTCGGGGGCCCTCCACTTT.

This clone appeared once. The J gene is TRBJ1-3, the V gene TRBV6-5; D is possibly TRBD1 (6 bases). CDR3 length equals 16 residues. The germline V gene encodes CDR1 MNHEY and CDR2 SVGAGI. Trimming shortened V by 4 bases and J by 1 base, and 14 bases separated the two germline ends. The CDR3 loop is CASSSSQQGSGNTIYF. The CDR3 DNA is TGTGCCAGCAGTTCCTCCCAGCAGGGGTCTGGAAACACCATATATTTT.

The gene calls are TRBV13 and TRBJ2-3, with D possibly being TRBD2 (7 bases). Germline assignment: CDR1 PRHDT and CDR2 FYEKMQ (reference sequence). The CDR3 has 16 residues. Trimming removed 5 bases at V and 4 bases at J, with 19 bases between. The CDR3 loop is CASSPFGGGSADTQYF. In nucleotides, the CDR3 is TGTGCCAGCAGCCCTTTTGGGGGCGGGAGCGCAGATACGCAGTATTTT.

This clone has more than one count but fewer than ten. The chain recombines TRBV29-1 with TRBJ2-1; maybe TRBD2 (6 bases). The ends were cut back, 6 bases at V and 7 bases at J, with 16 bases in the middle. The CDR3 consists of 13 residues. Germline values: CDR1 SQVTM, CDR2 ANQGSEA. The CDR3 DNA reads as TGCAGCGTCCGGGACTCCCTTCGGAATGAGCAGTTCTTC. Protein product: CSVRDSLRNEQFF.

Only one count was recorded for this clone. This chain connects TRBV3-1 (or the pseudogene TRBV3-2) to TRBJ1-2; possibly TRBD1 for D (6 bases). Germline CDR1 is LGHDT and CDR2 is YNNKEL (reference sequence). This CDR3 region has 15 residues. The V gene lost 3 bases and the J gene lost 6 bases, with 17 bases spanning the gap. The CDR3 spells CASSHHRDKWDGYTF. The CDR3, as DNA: TGTGCCAGCAGCCACCATCGGGACAAGTGGGATGGCTACACCTTC.

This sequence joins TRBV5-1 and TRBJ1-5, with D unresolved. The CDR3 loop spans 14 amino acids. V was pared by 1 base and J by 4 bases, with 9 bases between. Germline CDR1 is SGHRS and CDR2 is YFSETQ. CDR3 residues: CASSLSGGNQPQHF. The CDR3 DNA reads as TGCGCCAGCAGCTTGTCCGGTGGTAATCAGCCCCAGCATTTT. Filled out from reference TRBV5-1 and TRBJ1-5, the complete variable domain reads KAGVTQTPRYLIKTRGQQVTLSCSPISGHRSVSWYQQTPGQGLQFLFEYFSETQRNKGNFPGRFSGRQFSNSRSEMNVSTLELGDSALYLCASSLSGGNQPQHFGDGTRLSIL.

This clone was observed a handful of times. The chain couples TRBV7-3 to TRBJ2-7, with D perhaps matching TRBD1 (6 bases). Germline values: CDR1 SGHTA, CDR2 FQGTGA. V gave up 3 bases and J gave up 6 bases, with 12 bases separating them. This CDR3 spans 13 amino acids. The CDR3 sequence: CASSLQQGLEQYF. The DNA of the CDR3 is TGTGCCAGCAGCTTGCAACAGGGCCTCGAGCAGTACTTC.